This TCR beta chain was sequenced for a study of Ad26.COV2.S vaccination and SARS-CoV-2 variants. Study-wide background: Intramuscular Ad26.COV2.S doses were given once or twice, 56 days apart. Whole-study findings and limits: Participants in the vaccine arm had higher spike-specific TCR breadth; placebo recipients had lower.

Worth noting for this clone: Its antigen is undetermined.

Described treatment: some 19 received Ad26.COV2.S at low or high dose, single or two shots; several received placebo; per-sample allocation not given. Samples analyzed were those drawn on day 63 after the first vaccine or placebo injection. An Ad26 vector expressing Wuhan-strain SARS-CoV-2 spike served as the vaccine. Method: immunoSEQ multiplex PCR; TCRdb's copy keeps in-frame clones and lacks some. The repertoire holds hundreds of thousands of clones, with about 90% as singletons. Trimming cost V 3 bases and J 0 bases, with 9 bases left between them. Germline V gene data show CDR1 as MNHNS and CDR2 as SASEGT. CDR3 length: 15 amino acids.

Here the sequenced sample was peripheral blood, taken in a trial of Ad26.COV2.S vaccine versus placebo. This TCR was recovered from a person aged 18-65 years who received the Ad26.COV2.S COVID-19 vaccine or a placebo. The rearrangement links TRBV6-1 to TRBJ1-3; no definite D call. CDR3 nucleotides: TGTGCCAGCAGTGAGTTCGAGAGCTCTGGAAACACCATATATTTT. Encoded protein: CASSEFESSGNTIYF.